This T cell receptor (beta chain) originates from a study of T-cell memory formation after mild COVID-19. This clonotype was seen more than once but under ten times. Germline V gene lookup returns CDR1 SEHNR and CDR2 FQNEAQ (reference sequence). J was trimmed by 3 bases and V by 5 bases; bases with no gene match: 11. The CDR3 runs 16 residues. Each CDR3 protein gets one entry after TCRdb re-called the 5' RACE reads with MiXCR. The sample consists of a few hundred thousand distinct CDR3 sequences, around 28% of them appearing once. The sequencing sample was made of PBMCs or a T cell subset sorted from them (not recorded which). V gene TRBV7-9 combines with J gene TRBJ1-2; 8 bases line up with TRBD1. This TCR derives from an adult woman who had mild COVID-19 (a few samples of this study predate the infection). Cell type and time point are not known. The DNA of the CDR3 is TGTGCCAGCAGCCGAGCCCGGGACAGGTTCGACTATGGCTACACCTTC. This gives the protein CASSRARDRFDYGYTF.